Following are 13 T cell receptor beta chains from one sample sequenced in a study of blood T cell repertoires in COVID-19. TCRdb's table, derived via immunoSEQ multiplex PCR, lists solely in-frame clones and lacks some. The sample lists approximately 29,000 clones; 88% were seen once. The source material was peripheral blood. The source is a human donor with active COVID-19. The donor label of this sample is uncertain.

The genes are TRBV2 and TRBJ1-1; D perhaps matches TRBD1 (5 bases). The germline V gene encodes CDR1 SNHLY and CDR2 FYNNEI. This CDR3 is built from 11 residues. The ends were cut back, 4 bases at V and 7 bases at J, with 7 bases in the middle. In DNA form, the CDR3 reads TGTGCCAGCAGTGGCAGGGTTGAAGCTTTCTTT. This codes for CASSGRVEAFF.

The rearrangement joins TRBV6-5 to TRBJ1-2; weak D call: TRBD1 (5 bases). Trimming cost V 6 bases and J 4 bases, with 18 bases left between them. CDR3 length: 15 residues. The germline V gene encodes CDR1 MNHEY and CDR2 SVGAGI. CDR3 sequence reads: CASSPIQGVFYGYTF. In DNA form, the CDR3 reads TGTGCCAGCAGCCCAATCCAAGGGGTCTTCTATGGCTACACCTTC.

This chain uses TRBV4-1 with TRBJ1-2; D is possibly TRBD1 (5 bases). Trimming pared 2 bases from V and 4 bases from J, leaving 14 bases between. Germline CDR1 MGHRA, CDR2 YSYEKL. CDR3 length: 15 amino acids. As DNA, the CDR3 is TGCGCCAGCAGCCAACAAATCCAGGGATTCTATGGCTACACCTTC. Translating it yields CASSQQIQGFYGYTF.

The chain employs TRBV5-8 and TRBJ2-7; TRBD1 aligns across 8 bases. Looked up from germline, CDR1 is SGHTS and CDR2 is YDEGEE. The V gene end was trimmed by 3 bases and the J gene end by 3 bases; junction bases not matched to a gene: 11. The CDR3 is 16 residues long. CDR3 sequence reads: CASSSGRQGTYYEQYF. The CDR3 DNA reads as TGTGCCAGCAGCTCCGGCCGACAGGGGACTTACTACGAGCAGTACTTC.

V and J are TRBV2 and TRBJ2-1; no clear D. The germline V and J ends were trimmed by 5 bases and 7 bases, with 12 bases remaining between them. Germline V CDR1 and CDR2: SNHLY, FYNNEI. The CDR3 is 13 residues long. In DNA, the CDR3 is TGTGCCAGCAGTATCTACCCGGTGAATGAGCAGTTCTTC. Protein: CASSIYPVNEQFF.

The rearrangement links TRBV2 to TRBJ2-1; possibly TRBD2 for D (6 bases). Germline values: CDR1 SNHLY, CDR2 FYNNEI. The CDR3 spans 13 residues. CDR3 in DNA: TGTGCTCCTGGAGGGGCAGTCAACAATGAGCAGTTCTTC. Protein: CAPGGAVNNEQFF.

The J gene is TRBJ2-3, the V gene TRBV19; no definite D call. The CDR3 sequence is 11 residues long. With 5 bases removed from V and 6 bases from J, the gap between germline ends came to 6 bases. Germline values: CDR1 LNHDA, CDR2 SQIVND (reference sequence). CDR3 sequence: CASSQVDTQYF. As DNA, the CDR3 is TGTGCCAGTAGTCAGGTCGATACGCAGTATTTT.

This clone showed up just once. The chain combines TRBV7-9 with TRBJ2-1; 10 bases are a match to TRBD2. Looked up from germline, CDR1 is SEHNR and CDR2 is FQNEAQ (reference sequence). The CDR3 length is 15 residues. Trimming took 2 bases from V and 6 from J; bases not matched to a gene: 4. The CDR3 sequence: CASSLFSGGLNEQFF. The CDR3 coding sequence is TGTGCCAGCAGCTTATTTAGCGGGGGGCTCAATGAGCAGTTCTTC.

J is TRBJ2-1 and V is TRBV9; possible D gene TRBD2, 7 bases. V gave up 6 bases and J gave up 0 bases, with 13 bases separating them. The CDR3 is 15 amino acids. The germline V gene encodes CDR1 SGDLS and CDR2 YYNGEE. In DNA, the CDR3 is TGTGCCAGCACCAGAGGGGGGGGCTCCTACAATGAGCAGTTCTTC. The encoded protein is CASTRGGGSYNEQFF.

The chain couples TRBV12-3 or TRBV12-4 to TRBJ2-1; D remains unclear. The CDR3 totals 12 residues. The V gene lost 8 bases and the J gene lost 3 bases, with 8 bases spanning the gap. CDR3 sequence reads: CASSTLYNEQFF. DNA of the CDR3: TGTGCCAGCTCAACTCTCTACAATGAGCAGTTCTTC.

This chain connects TRBV4-3 to TRBJ2-1, with D possibly being TRBD1 (6 bases). The CDR3 is 16 residues long. Germline-derived CDR1 and CDR2 are LGHNA and YSLEER. V dropped 0 bases and J dropped 0 bases, with 9 bases sitting between them. CDR3 DNA: TGCGCCAGCAGCCAAGAAACAGGGAGCTCCTACAATGAGCAGTTCTTC. It is translated as CASSQETGSSYNEQFF.

This clone has just one count. The chain joins TRBV5-6 to TRBJ2-6; 11 bases agree with TRBD1. This CDR3 has 18 amino acids. J was trimmed by 2 bases and V by 4 bases; bases with no gene match: 8. CDR1 and CDR2 from the germline V gene are SGHDT and YYEEEE. This CDR3 reads CASSGTGGIWAGANVLTF. The DNA of the CDR3 is TGTGCCAGCAGCGGGACAGGGGGGATATGGGCTGGGGCCAACGTCCTGACTTTC.

This rearrangement joins TRBV9 to TRBJ2-5, with TRBD1 matching 7 bases. With V trimmed by 3 bases and J by 5 bases, 7 bases remained unmatched. There are 14 residues in the CDR3. Germline lookup yields CDR1 SGDLS and CDR2 YYNGEE. In DNA form, the CDR3 reads TGTGCCAGCAGCGCGACAGGGATGACGGAGACCCAGTACTTC. It specifies CASSATGMTETQYF.